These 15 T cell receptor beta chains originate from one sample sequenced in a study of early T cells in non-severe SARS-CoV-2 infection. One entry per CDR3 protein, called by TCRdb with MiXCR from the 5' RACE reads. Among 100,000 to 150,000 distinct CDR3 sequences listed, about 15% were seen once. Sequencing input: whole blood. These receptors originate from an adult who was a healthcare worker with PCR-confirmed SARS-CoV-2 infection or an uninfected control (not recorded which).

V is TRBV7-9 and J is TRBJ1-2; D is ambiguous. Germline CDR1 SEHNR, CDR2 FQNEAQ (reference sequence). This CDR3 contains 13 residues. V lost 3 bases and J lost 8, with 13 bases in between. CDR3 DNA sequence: TGTGCCAGCAGCTTGTCAGGCCTGGGAGGCTACACCTTC. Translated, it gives CASSLSGLGGYTF.

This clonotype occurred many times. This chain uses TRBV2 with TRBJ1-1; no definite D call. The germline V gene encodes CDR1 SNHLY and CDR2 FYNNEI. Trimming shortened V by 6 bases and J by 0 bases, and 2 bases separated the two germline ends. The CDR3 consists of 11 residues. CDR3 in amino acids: CASRMNTEAFF. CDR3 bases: TGTGCCAGCAGGATGAACACTGAAGCTTTCTTT.

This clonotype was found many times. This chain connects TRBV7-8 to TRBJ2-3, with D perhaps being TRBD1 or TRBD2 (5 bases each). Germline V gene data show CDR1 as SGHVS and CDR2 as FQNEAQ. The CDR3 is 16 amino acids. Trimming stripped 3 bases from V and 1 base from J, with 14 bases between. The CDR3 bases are TGTGCCAGCAGCTTGGGACGGGGCCAACGCACAGATACGCAGTATTTT. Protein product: CASSLGRGQRTDTQYF.

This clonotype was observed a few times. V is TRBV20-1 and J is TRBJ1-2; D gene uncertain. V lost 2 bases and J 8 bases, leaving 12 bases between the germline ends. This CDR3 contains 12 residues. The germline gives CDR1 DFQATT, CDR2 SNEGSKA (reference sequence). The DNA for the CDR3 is TGCAGTGCTAGATTAGGCGGATGGGGCTACACCTTC. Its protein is CSARLGGWGYTF.

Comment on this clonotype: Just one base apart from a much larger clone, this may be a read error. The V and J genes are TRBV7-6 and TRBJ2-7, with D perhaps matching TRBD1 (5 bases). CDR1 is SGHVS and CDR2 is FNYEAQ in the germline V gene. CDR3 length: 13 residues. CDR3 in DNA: TGTGCCAGCAGCTTAGCTCAGGGCTACGAGCGGTACTTC. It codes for CASSLAQGYERYF.

The chain's CDR3 is CASSSAHGTGLTGANVLTF. CDR3 nucleotide sequence: TGTGCCAGCTCATCCGCCCACGGGACAGGGTTGACTGGGGCCAACGTCCTGACTTTC. The gene calls are TRBV18 and TRBJ2-6; 9 bases agree with TRBD1. Trimming at V came to 5 bases and at J to 2 bases, leaving 13 bases not matched to a gene. The germline gives CDR1 KGHSH, CDR2 LQKENI. This CDR3 region has 19 residues.

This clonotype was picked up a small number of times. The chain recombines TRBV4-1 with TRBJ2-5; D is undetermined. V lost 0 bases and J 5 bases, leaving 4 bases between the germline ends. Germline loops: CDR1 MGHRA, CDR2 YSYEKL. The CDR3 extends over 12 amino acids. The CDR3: CASSQDWETQYF. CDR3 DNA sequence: TGCGCCAGCAGCCAAGATTGGGAGACCCAGTACTTC.

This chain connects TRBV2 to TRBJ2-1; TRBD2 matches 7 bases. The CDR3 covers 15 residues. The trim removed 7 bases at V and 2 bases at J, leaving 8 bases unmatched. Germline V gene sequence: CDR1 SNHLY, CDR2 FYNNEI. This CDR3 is CASTPSGATYNEQFF. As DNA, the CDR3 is TGTGCCAGCACCCCGAGCGGGGCCACCTACAATGAGCAGTTCTTC.

This CDR3 is CAWSVKGAMAGELFF. In nucleotides, the CDR3 is TGTGCCTGGAGTGTAAAAGGGGCGATGGCCGGGGAGCTGTTTTTT. This chain joins TRBV30 and TRBJ2-2; a possible D gene is TRBD1 (5 bases). This CDR3 is built from 15 residues. The germline gives CDR1 GTSNPN, CDR2 SVGIG (reference sequence). Trimming removed 0 bases from V and 6 bases from J, with 14 bases in between.

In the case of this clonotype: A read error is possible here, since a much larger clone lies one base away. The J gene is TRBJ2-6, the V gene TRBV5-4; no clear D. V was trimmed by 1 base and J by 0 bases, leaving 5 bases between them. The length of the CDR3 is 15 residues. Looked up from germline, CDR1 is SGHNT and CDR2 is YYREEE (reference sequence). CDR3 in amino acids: CASSLWGSGANVLTF. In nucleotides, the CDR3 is TGTGCCAGCAGCTTGTGGGGCTCTGGGGCCAACGTCCTGACTTTC. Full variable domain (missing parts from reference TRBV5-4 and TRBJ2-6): ETGVTQSPTHLIKTRGQQVTLRCSSQSGHNTVSWYQQALGQGPQFIFQYYREEENGRGNFPPRFSGLQFPNYSSELNVNALELDDSALYLCASSLWGSGANVLTFGAGSRLTVL.

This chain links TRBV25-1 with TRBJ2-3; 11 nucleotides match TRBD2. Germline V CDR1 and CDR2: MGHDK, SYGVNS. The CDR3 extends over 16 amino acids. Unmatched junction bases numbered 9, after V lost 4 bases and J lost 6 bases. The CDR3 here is CASSADTRLAGDTQYF. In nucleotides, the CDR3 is TGTGCCAGCAGTGCCGATACTAGACTAGCGGGGGATACGCAGTATTTT. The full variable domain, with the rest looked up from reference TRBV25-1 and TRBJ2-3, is EADIYQTPRYLVIGTGKKITLECSQTMGHDKMYWYQQDPGMELHLIHYSYGVNSTEKGDLSSESTVSRIRTEHFPLTLESARPSHTSQYLCASSADTRLAGDTQYFGPGTRLTVL.

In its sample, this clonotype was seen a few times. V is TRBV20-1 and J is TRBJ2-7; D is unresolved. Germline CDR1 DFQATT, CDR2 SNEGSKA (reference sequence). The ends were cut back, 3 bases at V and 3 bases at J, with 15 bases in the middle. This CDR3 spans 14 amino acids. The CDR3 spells CSASEGSRNYEQYF. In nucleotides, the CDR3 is TGCAGTGCTAGTGAAGGGTCCAGAAACTACGAGCAGTACTTC.

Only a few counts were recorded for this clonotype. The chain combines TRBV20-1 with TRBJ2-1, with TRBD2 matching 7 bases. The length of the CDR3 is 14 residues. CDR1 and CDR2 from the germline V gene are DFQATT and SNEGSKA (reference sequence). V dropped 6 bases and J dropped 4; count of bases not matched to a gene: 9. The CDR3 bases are TGCAGTGCCCCGAGCGGGGTTGGGTACAATGAGCAGTTCTTC. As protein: CSAPSGVGYNEQFF.

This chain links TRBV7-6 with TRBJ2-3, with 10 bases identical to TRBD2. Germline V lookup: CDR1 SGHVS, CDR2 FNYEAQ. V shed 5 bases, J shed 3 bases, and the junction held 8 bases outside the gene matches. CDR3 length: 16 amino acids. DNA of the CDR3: TGTGCCAGCAGCCGAGCGGGGGGGCAAGGGACAGATACGCAGTATTTT. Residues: CASSRAGGQGTDTQYF.

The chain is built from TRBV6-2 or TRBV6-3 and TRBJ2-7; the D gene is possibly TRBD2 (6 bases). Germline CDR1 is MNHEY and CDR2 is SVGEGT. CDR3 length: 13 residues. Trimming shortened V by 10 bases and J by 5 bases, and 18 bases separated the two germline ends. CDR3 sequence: CATELRETHEQYF. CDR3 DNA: TGTGCCACCGAACTCCGGGAGACCCACGAGCAGTACTTC.